This T cell receptor beta chain was retrieved from a study of blood T cell repertoires in COVID-19. Study overall: The United States, Italy and Spain supplied acute and convalescent COVID-19 samples. From T cells, B-cell-depleted T cells, or PBMCs came the material, which was cDNA or gDNA.

Methods used by the authors: By means of reference gene primer amplification, nucleated cell counts were estimated. Measured with immunoSEQ multiplex PCR; TCRdb has only the in-frame clones, and not every one. D and trimming were read from the DNA, whereas the V and J calls and clone size are those reported in that table. The data contain roughly 140,000 clones, 75% to 85% of them singletons. The CDR3 contains 15 residues. Between the trimmed V and J ends, which lost 3 bases and 0 bases, there was a span of 6 bases. Germline V gives CDR1 MNHNY, CDR2 SVGAGI (reference sequence). The rearrangement uses TRBV6-6 and TRBJ2-6; D not resolved. The origin of this receptor is a man between 65 and 80 years old who had recovered from COVID-19. The sample comprised peripheral blood. The CDR3 DNA sequence: TGTGCCAGCAGTTATTCAGACTCTGGGGCCAACGTCCTGACTTTC. Translation: CASSYSDSGANVLTF.